The 19 T cell receptor beta chains given below trace back to one sample, sequenced in a study of cytomegalovirus exposure and HLA in healthy donors. The PCR contained 60 Vbeta and 13 Jbeta primers. Using immunoSEQ multiplex PCR, the repertoire was profiled, and TCRdb retains in-frame clones only, with some absent. Altogether around 65,000 clones are present, 75% to 85% being singletons, with the ten largest covering roughly half. The sample taken for sequencing was PBMCs. These receptors originate from a man aged 45-60 years in good health and CMV-seropositive.

CDR3 loop: CASSLERGSTEAFF. In DNA form, the CDR3 reads TGTGCCAGCAGCTTGGAAAGGGGGAGCACTGAAGCTTTCTTT. The J gene is TRBJ1-1, the V gene TRBV5-4, with D tentatively TRBD1 (6 bases). Germline CDR1 and CDR2: SGHNT and YYREEE (reference sequence). V lost 0 bases, J lost 4 bases, and 10 bases lay in between. The CDR3 has 14 residues. The complete variable domain, with remaining parts taken from reference TRBV5-4 and TRBJ1-1, reads ETGVTQSPTHLIKTRGQQVTLRCSSQSGHNTVSWYQQALGQGPQFIFQYYREEENGRGNFPPRFSGLQFPNYSSELNVNALELDDSALYLCASSLERGSTEAFFGQGTRLTVV.

CDR3 loop: CSVDSYPRTVNTEAFF. The DNA of the CDR3 is TGTTCCGTTGACTCCTACCCACGGACAGTTAACACTGAAGCTTTCTTT. J is TRBJ1-1 and V is TRBV7-9; D might be TRBD1 (6 bases). This CDR3 has 16 residues. CDR1 is SEHNR and CDR2 is FQNEAQ in the germline V gene (reference sequence).

This clone was counted only a few times. The chain couples TRBV5-4 to TRBJ2-7; D not resolved. Looked up from germline, CDR1 is SGHNT and CDR2 is YYREEE (reference sequence). CDR3 length equals 14 residues. The V end lost 0 bases, the J end lost 0 bases, and 7 bases lay between the germline ends. For the CDR3, the DNA is TGTGCCAGCAGCTTGGATCCGGGCTCCTACGAGCAGTACTTC. It yields the protein CASSLDPGSYEQYF.

The gene calls are TRBV4-3 and TRBJ2-7, with 10 nucleotides matching TRBD1. The CDR3 covers 15 residues. Germline V CDR1 and CDR2: LGHNA, YSLEER. J was trimmed by 3 bases and V by 4 bases; bases with no gene match: 6. The CDR3 loop reads CASSPTGTGVYEQYF. The CDR3 bases are TGCGCCAGCAGCCCCACGGGGACAGGGGTCTACGAGCAGTACTTC.

The rearrangement links TRBV6-4 to TRBJ1-2, with D tentatively TRBD1 (5 bases). Germline assignment: CDR1 MRHNA and CDR2 SNTAGT. Trimming removed 7 bases at V and 4 bases at J, with 13 bases between. CDR3 length: 13 amino acids. CDR3 nucleotides: TGTGCCAGCATCCACGACAGATTCTATGGCTACACCTTC. Protein: CASIHDRFYGYTF.

In this sample, this clone turned up a few times. This chain joins TRBV19 and TRBJ1-1; maybe TRBD1 (6 bases). The CDR3 runs 12 residues. Trimming left V 5 bases short and J 10 bases short, with 14 bases between. Germline V gene data show CDR1 as LNHDA and CDR2 as SQIVND (reference sequence). CDR3 in DNA: TGTGCCAGTAGTTCGACTACAGGGCTAGCTTTCTTT. The encoded protein is CASSSTTGLAFF.

The chain recombines TRBV2 with TRBJ1-2; 7 nucleotides agree with TRBD1. The J segment lost 13 bases and the V segment lost 6 bases, leaving 14 bases of the junction unmatched. CDR1 is SNHLY and CDR2 is FYNNEI in the germline V gene. This CDR3 has 13 residues. CDR3 bases: TGTGCCAGCAGGGCCGGGACAGCCCTCCGGCTCACCTTC. It translates to CASRAGTALRLTF.

The gene calls are TRBV6-1 and TRBJ2-3; 10 nucleotides match TRBD2. Germline CDR1 is MNHNS and CDR2 is SASEGT. The CDR3 has 16 amino acids. The V gene end was trimmed by 3 bases and the J gene end by 0 bases; junction bases not matched to a gene: 3. The CDR3 DNA is TGTGCCAGCAGTGAGTCGACTAGCGGGAGCACAGATACGCAGTATTTT. This gives the protein CASSESTSGSTDTQYF.

The rearrangement links TRBV28 to TRBJ2-5; 7 bases map to TRBD2. The CDR3 runs to 17 residues. V shed 3 bases and J 5 bases; nucleotides not matched to a gene: 15. Germline V gene data show CDR1 as MDHEN and CDR2 as SYDVKM. CDR3 in amino acids: CASSLLAAAGVGETQYF. The CDR3 DNA reads TGTGCCAGCAGTTTGTTGGCTGCGGCGGGAGTCGGGGAGACCCAGTACTTC.

The chain carries TRBV19 and TRBJ1-3, with 7 bases that match TRBD1. This CDR3 region has 16 residues. V gave up 5 bases and J gave up 4 bases; unmatched junction bases: 11. Germline V gene sequence: CDR1 LNHDA, CDR2 SQIVND (reference sequence). CDR3 loop: CASSPRQGAGGNTIYF. The DNA of the CDR3 is TGTGCCAGTAGTCCCCGACAGGGCGCAGGGGGAAACACCATATATTTT. The full variable domain, completed using reference TRBV19 and TRBJ1-3, is DGGITQSPKYLFRKEGQNVTLSCEQNLNHDAMYWYRQDPGQGLRLIYYSQIVNDFQKGDIAEGYSVSREKKESFPLTVTSAQKNPTAFYLCASSPRQGAGGNTIYFGEGSWLTVV.

The chain recombines TRBV4-1 with TRBJ1-5; 8 nucleotides line up with TRBD1. Germline lookup yields CDR1 MGHRA and CDR2 YSYEKL. V shed 3 bases and J 6 bases; nucleotides not matched to a gene: 4. The CDR3 sequence is 14 residues long. CDR3 DNA: TGCGCCAGCAGCCATCAGGGGGCGGGTCAGCCCCAGCATTTT. Translating gives CASSHQGAGQPQHF.

The chain uses TRBV19 and TRBJ2-2; D is unresolved. The germline CDR1 and CDR2 sequences are LNHDA and SQIVND (reference sequence). The CDR3 is 14 residues long. V lost 1 base to trimming and J lost 2 bases, with 5 bases between them. CDR3 residues: CASSIAKNTGELFF. CDR3 nucleotide sequence: TGTGCCAGTAGTATAGCCAAAAACACCGGGGAGCTGTTTTTT.

The V call is TRBV27, the J call TRBJ2-3; 11 positions agree with TRBD2. The trim removed 3 bases at V and 0 bases at J, leaving 8 bases unmatched. The CDR3 runs to 18 residues. CDR1 is MNHEY and CDR2 is SMNVEV in the germline V gene (reference sequence). The CDR3 DNA is TGTGCCAGCAGTTTCCGGCTAGCGGGGGGACTAAGCACAGATACGCAGTATTTT. It codes for CASSFRLAGGLSTDTQYF.

The chain couples TRBV9 to TRBJ2-6; TRBD1 matches at 8 bases. J lost 0 bases, V lost 2 bases, and 4 bases had no gene match. Germline lookup yields CDR1 SGDLS and CDR2 YYNGEE. This CDR3 spans 17 amino acids. DNA for the CDR3: TGTGCCAGCAGCGTGGACAGGGCGACCTCTGGGGCCAACGTCCTGACTTTC. Amino acid sequence: CASSVDRATSGANVLTF.

The chain is built from TRBV7-2 and TRBJ1-2; D might be TRBD1 (5 bases). The CDR3 is 13 amino acids. Germline CDR1 SGHTA, CDR2 FQGNSA. V lost 2 bases and J lost 12, with 16 bases in between. The CDR3 reads CASSLSRTYPNTF. The CDR3 bases are TGTGCCAGCAGCTTAAGTCGGACATACCCCAACACCTTC. Together with reference TRBV7-2 and TRBJ1-2, the CDR3 gives the full variable domain: GAGVSQSPSNKVTEKGKDVELRCDPISGHTALYWYRQSLGQGLEFLIYFQGNSAPDKSGLPSDRFSAERTGGSVSTLTIQRTQQEDSAVYLCASSLSRTYPNTFGSGTRLTVV.

V usage is TRBV18 and J usage is TRBJ1-4; the D gene is possibly TRBD1 (6 bases). This CDR3 is 15 amino acids long. V was shortened by 6 bases and J by 2 bases, with 13 bases between the two germline ends. Per the germline V gene, CDR1 is KGHSH and CDR2 is LQKENI. The chain's CDR3 is CASSFDRTTNEKLFF. Written as DNA, the CDR3 is TGTGCCAGCTCTTTCGACAGGACGACTAATGAAAAACTGTTTTTT.

J is TRBJ1-2 and V is TRBV19, with TRBD1 matching 9 bases. Germline V lookup: CDR1 LNHDA, CDR2 SQIVND (reference sequence). CDR3 length: 13 residues. After removal of 6 bases from V and 4 bases from J, the junction contained 3 bases not matched to a gene. CDR3 residues: CASRTTGGYGYTF. CDR3 coding DNA: TGTGCCAGTAGGACGACAGGGGGCTATGGCTACACCTTC. The whole variable domain, remainder taken from reference TRBV19 and TRBJ1-2, is DGGITQSPKYLFRKEGQNVTLSCEQNLNHDAMYWYRQDPGQGLRLIYYSQIVNDFQKGDIAEGYSVSREKKESFPLTVTSAQKNPTAFYLCASRTTGGYGYTFGSGTRLTVV.

The chain is built from TRBV30 and TRBJ2-1; no firm D call. The length of the CDR3 is 14 residues. The V and J ends lost 2 bases and 2 bases respectively, with 10 bases between them. Germline V gene sequence: CDR1 GTSNPN, CDR2 SVGIG (reference sequence). CDR3 in DNA: TGTGCCTGGAGTTTCAGTACCCCCTACAATGAGCAGTTCTTC. Protein: CAWSFSTPYNEQFF.

The chain has TRBV2 and TRBJ2-2, with D unclear. This CDR3 is 13 amino acids long. Germline V gene lookup returns CDR1 SNHLY and CDR2 FYNNEI. The ends were cut back, 7 bases at V and 0 bases at J, with 6 bases in the middle. In DNA, the CDR3 is TGTGCCAGCAATCGCGCGAACACCGGGGAGCTGTTTTTT. Amino acid sequence: CASNRANTGELFF.